The 4 T cell receptor beta chains given below trace back to one sample, sequenced in a study of blood T cells in healthy people across ages. The use of a sample-barcoded 5' primer and a J-beta primer mix characterized a second PCR of roughly 6 to 12 cycles. TCRdb re-called the 5' RACE reads with MiXCR, one entry per CDR3 protein. The sample holds 1.5 million to 2 million distinct CDR3 sequences, around half seen once. The specimen sequenced was blood. Every receptor here comes from a woman aged 40 to 50 in good health.

The V gene is TRBV29-1, the J gene TRBJ2-7; 7 positions match TRBD1. Germline assignment: CDR1 SQVTM and CDR2 ANQGSEA. There are 13 residues in the CDR3. With V trimmed by 4 bases and J by 5 bases, 8 bases remained unmatched. CDR3 coding DNA: TGCAGCGTTGTTGGGACAGTTTCTAACGAGCAGTACTTC. Translation: CSVVGTVSNEQYF.

The V gene is TRBV5-6, the J gene TRBJ1-4, with a tentative D call TRBD1 (5 bases). Germline CDR1 is SGHDT and CDR2 is YYEEEE. CDR3 length equals 15 residues. V was clipped by 2 bases and J by 4 bases, with 12 bases between them. The CDR3: CASSFRDRINEKLFF. The CDR3 DNA is TGTGCCAGCAGCTTCCGCGACAGAATTAATGAAAAACTGTTTTTT.

The chain recombines TRBV11-2 with TRBJ1-2; D is uncertain. V was pared by 5 bases and J by 4 bases, with 8 bases between. Looked up from germline, CDR1 is SGHAT and CDR2 is FQNNGV. CDR3 length: 12 residues. The CDR3, as DNA: TGTGCCAGCAGCCCTGCACTCTATGGCTACACCTTC. Protein sequence: CASSPALYGYTF. The full variable domain, in which reference TRBV11-2 and TRBJ1-2 provide the parts outside the CDR3, is EAGVAQSPRYKIIEKRQSVAFWCNPISGHATLYWYQQILGQGPKLLIQFQNNGVVDDSQLPKDRFSAERLKGVDSTLKIQPAKLEDSAVYLCASSPALYGYTFGSGTRLTVV.

In this sample, this clonotype turned up a few times. The chain joins TRBV6-2 or TRBV6-3 to TRBJ2-7; the D is unclear. The germline V and J ends were trimmed by 5 bases and 1 base, with 12 bases remaining between them. The CDR3 totals 14 residues. Germline CDR1 MNHEY, CDR2 SVGEGT. CDR3 DNA: TGTGCCAGCAGTCCTTGGGGTGAGTCCTACGAGCAGTACTTC. This codes for CASSPWGESYEQYF.